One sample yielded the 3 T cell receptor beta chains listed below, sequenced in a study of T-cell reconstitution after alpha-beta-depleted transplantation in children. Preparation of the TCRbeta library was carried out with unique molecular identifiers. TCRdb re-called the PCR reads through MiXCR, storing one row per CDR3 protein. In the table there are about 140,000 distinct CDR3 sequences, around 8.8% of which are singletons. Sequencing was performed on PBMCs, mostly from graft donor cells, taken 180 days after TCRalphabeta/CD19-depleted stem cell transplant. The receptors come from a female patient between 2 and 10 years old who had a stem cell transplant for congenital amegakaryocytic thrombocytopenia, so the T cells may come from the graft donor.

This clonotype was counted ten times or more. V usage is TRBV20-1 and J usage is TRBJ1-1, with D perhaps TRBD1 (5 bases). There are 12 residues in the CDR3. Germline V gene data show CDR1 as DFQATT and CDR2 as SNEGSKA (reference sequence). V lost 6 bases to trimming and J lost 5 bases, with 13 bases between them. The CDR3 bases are TGCAGTGCCGCGCAGGGACGGACTGAAGCTTTCTTT. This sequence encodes CSAAQGRTEAFF.

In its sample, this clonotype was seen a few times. The DNA of the CDR3 is TGTGCCAGCAGCTTAGTGGGACAGAGACAAGAGACCCAGTACTTC. Amino acid sequence: CASSLVGQRQETQYF. The genes are TRBV11-2 and TRBJ2-5, with 7 positions matching TRBD1. J lost 2 bases, V lost 1 base, and 4 bases had no gene match. Germline CDR1 SGHAT, CDR2 FQNNGV. The CDR3 covers 15 residues.

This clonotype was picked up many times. The CDR3 DNA reads as TGCGCCAGCAGCTTTGAGAGGGGGAGAGAGCAGTACTTC. Amino acids: CASSFERGREQYF. V is TRBV5-1 and J is TRBJ2-7; D possibly corresponds to TRBD1 (6 bases). Between the trimmed V and J ends, which lost 2 bases and 7 bases, there was a span of 13 bases. Germline CDR1 and CDR2: SGHRS and YFSETQ. The CDR3 extends over 13 amino acids.